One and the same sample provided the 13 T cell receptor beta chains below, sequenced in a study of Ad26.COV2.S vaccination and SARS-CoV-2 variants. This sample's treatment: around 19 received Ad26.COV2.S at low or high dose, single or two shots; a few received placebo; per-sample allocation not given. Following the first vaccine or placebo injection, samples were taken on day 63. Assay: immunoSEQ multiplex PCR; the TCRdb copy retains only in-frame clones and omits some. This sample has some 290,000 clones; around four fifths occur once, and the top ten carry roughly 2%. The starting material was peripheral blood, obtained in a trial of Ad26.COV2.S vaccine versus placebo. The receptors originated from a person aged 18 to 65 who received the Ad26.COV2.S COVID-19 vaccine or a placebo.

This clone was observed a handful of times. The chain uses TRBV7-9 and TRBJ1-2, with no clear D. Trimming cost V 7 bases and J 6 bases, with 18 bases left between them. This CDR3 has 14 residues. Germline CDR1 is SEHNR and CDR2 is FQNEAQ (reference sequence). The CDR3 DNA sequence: TGTGCCAGCAAAAAATTGGGGTGGATGGATGGCTACACCTTC. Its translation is CASKKLGWMDGYTF.

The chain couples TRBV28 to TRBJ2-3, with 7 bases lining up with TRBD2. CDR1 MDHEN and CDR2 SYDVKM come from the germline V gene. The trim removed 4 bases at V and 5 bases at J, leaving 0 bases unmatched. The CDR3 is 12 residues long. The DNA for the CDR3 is TGTGCCAGCAGTTGGGGGGGAGATACGCAGTATTTT. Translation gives CASSWGGDTQYF.

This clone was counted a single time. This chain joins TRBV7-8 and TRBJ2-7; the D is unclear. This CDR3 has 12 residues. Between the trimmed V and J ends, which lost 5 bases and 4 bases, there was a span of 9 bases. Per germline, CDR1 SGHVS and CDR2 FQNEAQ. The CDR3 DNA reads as TGTGCCAGCAGCCAACAGAGTTACGAGCAGTACTTC. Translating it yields CASSQQSYEQYF.

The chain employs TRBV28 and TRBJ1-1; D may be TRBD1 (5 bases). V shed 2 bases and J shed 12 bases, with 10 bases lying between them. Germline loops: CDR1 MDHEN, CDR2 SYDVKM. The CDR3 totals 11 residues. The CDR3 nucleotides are TGTGCCAGCAGTTTAATGGCAGGGACTTTCTTT. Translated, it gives CASSLMAGTFF.

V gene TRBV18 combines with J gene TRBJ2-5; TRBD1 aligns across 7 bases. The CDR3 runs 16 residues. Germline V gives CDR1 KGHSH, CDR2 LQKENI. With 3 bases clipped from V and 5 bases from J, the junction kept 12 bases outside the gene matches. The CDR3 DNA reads TGTGCCAGCTCACCTAGACAGGGAAGCTTGGGGGAGACCCAGTACTTC. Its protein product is CASSPRQGSLGETQYF.

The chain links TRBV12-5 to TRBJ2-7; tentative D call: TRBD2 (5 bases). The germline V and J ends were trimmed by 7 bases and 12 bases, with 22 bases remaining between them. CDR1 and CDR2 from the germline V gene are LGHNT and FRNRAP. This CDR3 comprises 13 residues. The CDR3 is CASANGFKGAGYF. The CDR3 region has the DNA TGTGCTAGTGCCAACGGATTTAAGGGCGCGGGGTACTTC.

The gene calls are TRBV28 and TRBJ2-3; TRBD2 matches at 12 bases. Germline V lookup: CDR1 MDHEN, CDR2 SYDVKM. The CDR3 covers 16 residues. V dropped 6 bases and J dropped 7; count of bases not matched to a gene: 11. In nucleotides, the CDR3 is TGTGCCAGCAGCGATGCTAGCGGGGGGGCTTTAAATACGCAGTATTTT. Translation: CASSDASGGALNTQYF.

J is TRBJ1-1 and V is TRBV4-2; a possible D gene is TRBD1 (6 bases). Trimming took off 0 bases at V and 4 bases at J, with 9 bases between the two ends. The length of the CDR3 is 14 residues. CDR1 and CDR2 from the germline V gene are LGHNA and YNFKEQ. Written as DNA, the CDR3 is TGTGCCAGCAGCCAAGATCCCAGGGGCACTGAAGCTTTCTTT. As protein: CASSQDPRGTEAFF.

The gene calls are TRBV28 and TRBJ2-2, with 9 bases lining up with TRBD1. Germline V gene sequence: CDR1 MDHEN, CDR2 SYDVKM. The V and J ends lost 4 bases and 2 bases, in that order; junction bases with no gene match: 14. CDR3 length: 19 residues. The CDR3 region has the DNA TGTGCCAGCAGTTCCAGGACAGGGGTCATCCTTTTAAACACCGGGGAGCTGTTTTTT. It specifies CASSSRTGVILLNTGELFF.

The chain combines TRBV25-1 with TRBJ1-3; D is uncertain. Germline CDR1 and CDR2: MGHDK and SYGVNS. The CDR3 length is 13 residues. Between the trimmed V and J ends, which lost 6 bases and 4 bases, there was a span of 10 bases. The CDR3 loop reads CASRDPGGNTIYF. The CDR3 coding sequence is TGTGCCAGCAGGGACCCGGGGGGAAACACCATATATTTT.

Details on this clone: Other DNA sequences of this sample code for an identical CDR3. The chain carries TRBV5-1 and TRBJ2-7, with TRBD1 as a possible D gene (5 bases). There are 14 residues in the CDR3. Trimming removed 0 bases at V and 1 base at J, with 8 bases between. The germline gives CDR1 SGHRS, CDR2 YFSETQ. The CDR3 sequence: CASSLADRSYEQYF. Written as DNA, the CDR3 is TGCGCCAGCAGCTTGGCCGACAGATCCTACGAGCAGTACTTC.

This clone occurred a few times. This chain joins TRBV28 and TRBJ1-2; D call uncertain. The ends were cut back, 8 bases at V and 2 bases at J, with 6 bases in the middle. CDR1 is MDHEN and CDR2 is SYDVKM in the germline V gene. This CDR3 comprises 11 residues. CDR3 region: CASYTNYGYTF. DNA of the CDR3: TGTGCCAGCTACACGAACTATGGCTACACCTTC.

The CDR3 nucleotides read TGTGCCAGCAGAGACAGCTTAAGGACCCAGTACTTC. Translated: CASRDSLRTQYF. The V gene is TRBV28, the J gene TRBJ2-5; TRBD1 is a possible D gene (5 bases). V gave up 6 bases and J gave up 7 bases, with 12 bases separating them. There are 12 residues in the CDR3. Germline V gene data show CDR1 as MDHEN and CDR2 as SYDVKM.